The 7 T cell receptor beta chains in this list originate from one sample, sequenced in a study of T cells in Graves' hyperthyroidism and ophthalmopathy. RNA transcripts gave rise to amplified TCR beta CDR3 regions. First-round RT-PCR targeting the TCR CDR3 was performed with the HTBI primer set. TCRdb re-called the multiplex PCR reads with MiXCR, one entry per CDR3 protein. The table has 270,000 or so distinct CDR3 sequences, about 15% seen once. The sequencing sample was made of blood. The receptors were gathered from a woman between 50 and 59 years old with Graves' hyperthyroidism that later progressed to Graves' ophthalmopathy.

V and J are TRBV7-2 and TRBJ1-5; maybe TRBD1 (6 bases). Deletions cut 5 bases from V and 0 bases from J, with 11 bases between. The CDR3 totals 15 residues. Germline CDR1 SGHTA, CDR2 FQGNSA. CDR3 protein: CASSRTEYSNQPQHF. The DNA for the CDR3 is TGTGCCAGCAGCAGGACAGAGTATAGCAATCAGCCCCAGCATTTT.

This clonotype occurred many times. The gene calls are TRBV7-3 and TRBJ1-1; weak D call: TRBD1 (6 bases). Germline CDR1 reads SGHTA; CDR2 reads FQGTGA. Between the trimmed V and J ends, which lost 5 bases and 3 bases, there was a span of 16 bases. This CDR3 is built from 15 residues. CDR3 nucleotides: TGTGCCAGCAGCCAATCAGGGGCCGCTTACACTGAAGCTTTCTTT. Translating it yields CASSQSGAAYTEAFF.

This chain connects TRBV7-2 to TRBJ1-5; D not certain. Germline lookup yields CDR1 SGHTA and CDR2 FQGNSA. The CDR3 length is 13 residues. Trimming removed 0 bases from V and 6 bases from J, with 6 bases in between. CDR3 amino acids: CASSLATSQPQHF. CDR3 coding DNA: TGTGCCAGCAGCTTAGCAACCTCTCAGCCCCAGCATTTT.

This clonotype came up many times. The V gene is TRBV11-3, the J gene TRBJ2-5, with 8 nucleotides matching TRBD2. The ends lost 5 bases at V and 5 bases at J; junction bases unmatched: 7. CDR1 and CDR2 (germline): SGHNT, YENEEA. The CDR3 spans 14 residues. The CDR3, as DNA: TGTGCCAGCAGCCCCAGCGGGAGTTGGGAGACCCAGTACTTC. This gives the protein CASSPSGSWETQYF.

This clonotype was detected many times. This sequence joins TRBV28 and TRBJ2-1, with 7 bases lining up with TRBD2. The CDR3 runs 14 residues. Losses at the gene ends were 8 bases for V and 5 bases for J; bases not matched to a gene: 9. CDR1 is MDHEN, CDR2 SYDVKM, per germline. As DNA, the CDR3 is TGTGCCAGCGGACCAAGTGCGGGAGACAATGAGCAGTTCTTC. Encoded protein: CASGPSAGDNEQFF.

The sample holds many counts of this clonotype. The V call is TRBV18, the J call TRBJ2-7, with D unresolved. This CDR3 spans 14 amino acids. V shed 2 bases and J shed 0 bases, with 8 bases lying between them. The germline V gene has CDR1 KGHSH and CDR2 LQKENI. The CDR3 nucleotides read TGTGCCAGCTCACCAGCGGTTAGCTCCTACGAGCAGTACTTC. Translated: CASSPAVSSYEQYF. Using reference TRBV18 and TRBJ2-7 for the parts outside the CDR3, the full variable domain is NAGVMQNPRHLVRRRGQEARLRCSPMKGHSHVYWYRQLPEEGLKFMVYLQKENIIDESGMPKERFSAEFPKEGPSILRIQQVVRGDSAAYFCASSPAVSSYEQYFGPGTRLTVT.

In this sample, this clonotype turned up many times. V usage is TRBV29-1 and J usage is TRBJ2-7; the D gene is possibly TRBD1 (6 bases). Germline V CDR1 and CDR2: SQVTM, ANQGSEA. Trimming shortened V by 7 bases and J by 3 bases, and 19 bases separated the two germline ends. The CDR3 has 14 residues. The CDR3 loop is CSARLGGFGYEQYF. The CDR3, as DNA: TGCAGCGCAAGACTTGGGGGCTTCGGCTACGAGCAGTACTTC.